Below are 17 T cell receptor beta chains sequenced from a single sample in a study of human T cells and chemical hapten exposure. Described time point: patch test 1, 2 weeks after DPC sensitization. Documented treatment: therapeutic diphenylcyclopropenone sensitization with weekly scalp DPC. TCRdb fed the RACE reads into MiXCR, producing one record per CDR3 protein. The sample lists 150,000 to 200,000 distinct CDR3 sequences, approximately 14% occurring once. The input for sequencing was whole blood, taken in connection with sensitization to the hapten diphenylcyclopropenone (DPC). The receptor source for this set is a woman aged 30 to 39 with alopecia areata. Some clones in this sample may be carry-over from other donors' samples.

This clonotype turned up a few times. V and J are TRBV18 and TRBJ2-2; 8 bases match TRBD2. This CDR3 is 17 amino acids long. J was trimmed by 0 bases and V by 3 bases; bases with no gene match: 6. CDR1 and CDR2 from the germline V gene are KGHSH and LQKENI. The CDR3 DNA is TGTGCCAGCTCACCTGATACTAGCGGAACGAACACCGGGGAGCTGTTTTTT. It is translated as CASSPDTSGTNTGELFF.

V is TRBV20-1 and J is TRBJ2-4, with unresolved D. There are 11 residues in the CDR3. V shed 2 bases and J shed 14 bases, with 13 bases lying between them. The V gene's germline CDR1 is DFQATT and CDR2 SNEGSKA (reference sequence). The DNA of the CDR3 is TGCAGTGCTAGATCACCGGGCCCAGAGTACTTC. Translating gives CSARSPGPEYF.

This clonotype has a handful of counts. The chain has TRBV28 and TRBJ2-1; no definite D call. Deletions cut 6 bases from V and 9 bases from J, with 9 bases between. CDR3 length: 11 residues. In germline, CDR1 is MDHEN, CDR2 SYDVKM. The CDR3 nucleotides read TGTGCCAGCAGGGCCTACGGTGAGCAGTTCTTC. This encodes CASRAYGEQFF.

The J gene is TRBJ2-1, the V gene TRBV25-1; no reliable D call. Trimming cost V 4 bases and J 6 bases, with 7 bases left between them. The CDR3 runs 12 residues. Germline V lookup: CDR1 MGHDK, CDR2 SYGVNS. CDR3 in amino acids: CASSVRSNEQFF. The CDR3 nucleotides read TGTGCCAGCAGTGTCCGGAGCAATGAGCAGTTCTTC.

The chain employs TRBV29-1 and TRBJ2-5; unclear D gene. Germline CDR1 is SQVTM and CDR2 is ANQGSEA. This CDR3 is 12 amino acids long. Trimming removed 7 bases at V and 2 bases at J, with 11 bases between. CDR3 bases: TGCAGCGCTGGAACTAATCAAGAGACCCAGTACTTC. Translation gives CSAGTNQETQYF.

This clonotype was found a few times. The chain couples TRBV15 to TRBJ2-5; TRBD2 aligns across 13 bases. Germline V lookup: CDR1 LNHNV, CDR2 YYDKDF (reference sequence). Unmatched junction bases numbered 10, after V lost 4 bases and J lost 5 bases. The CDR3 contains 17 residues. For the CDR3, the DNA is TGTGCCACCAGCACGCCCACTAGCGGGAGGGCAGCCGAGACCCAGTACTTC. This gives the protein CATSTPTSGRAAETQYF.

The table lists this clonotype with many counts. The chain carries TRBV12-3 or TRBV12-4 and TRBJ2-5; possible D gene TRBD2, 6 bases. There are 15 residues in the CDR3. Trimming left V 7 bases short and J 5 bases short, with 20 bases between. CDR3 in amino acids: CASTISGLRAETQYF. The CDR3 DNA is TGTGCCAGCACCATTTCGGGACTCCGGGCGGAGACCCAGTACTTC.

Only a few counts were recorded for this clonotype. This sequence joins TRBV7-9 and TRBJ2-5; 7 nucleotides agree with TRBD1. CDR3 length equals 14 residues. Trimming took 4 bases from V and 1 from J; bases not matched to a gene: 3. Per the germline V gene, CDR1 is SEHNR and CDR2 is FQNEAQ (reference sequence). The CDR3 spells CASSWGQTQETQYF. The DNA for the CDR3 is TGTGCCAGCAGCTGGGGACAGACCCAAGAGACCCAGTACTTC.

This clonotype has just a few counts. The V gene is TRBV4-2, the J gene TRBJ1-1; D gene unclear. The V end was cut by 1 base, the J end by 5 bases, with 14 bases between. The CDR3 is made up of 15 amino acids. CDR1 and CDR2 from the germline V gene are LGHNA and YNFKEQ. The CDR3 is CASSQGASPGTEAFF. As DNA, the CDR3 is TGTGCCAGCAGCCAAGGCGCATCCCCTGGGACTGAAGCTTTCTTT.

This clonotype was counted only a few times. The rearrangement links TRBV3-1 to TRBJ2-5, with D possibly being TRBD1 or TRBD2 (5 bases each). This CDR3 contains 16 residues. The V end was cut by 0 bases, the J end by 1 base, with 12 bases between. Germline V gene lookup returns CDR1 LGHDT and CDR2 YNNKEL (reference sequence). The CDR3 region has the DNA TGTGCCAGCAGCCAAGATCTTTGGGGGTTCCAAGAGACCCAGTACTTC. Protein: CASSQDLWGFQETQYF.

Concerning this clonotype itself: One end of the junction is discordant with germline, which a read error may explain. V usage is TRBV7-9 and J usage is TRBJ1-2, with D maybe TRBD1 (6 bases). CDR1 and CDR2 (germline): SEHNR, FQNEAQ (reference sequence). The CDR3 covers 14 residues. CDR3 coding DNA: TGTGCCAGCAGCCAAATACAGGGCGGGACTGGCCACACCTTC. Translating it yields CASSQIQGGTGHTF. The entire variable domain, with the rest obtained from reference TRBV7-9 and TRBJ1-2, is as follows: DTGVSQNPRHKITKRGQNVTFRCDPISEHNRLYWYRQTLGQGPEFLTYFQNEAQLEKSRLLSDRFSAERPKGSFSTLEIQRTEQGDSAMYLCASSQIQGGTGHTFGSGTRLTVV.

This clonotype was observed a handful of times. The genes are TRBV29-1 and TRBJ1-5; 8 bases fit TRBD1. The CDR3 is 13 residues long. V gave up 6 bases and J gave up 5 bases; unmatched junction bases: 6. The germline CDR1 and CDR2 sequences are SQVTM and ANQGSEA. The CDR3: CSVAQGEDQPQHF. The CDR3 DNA reads TGCAGCGTGGCACAGGGGGAAGATCAGCCCCAGCATTTT.

This clonotype was recorded a few times. The chain uses TRBV12-3 or TRBV12-4 and TRBJ2-6, with unresolved D. V lost 7 bases to trimming and J lost 4 bases, with 11 bases between them. The CDR3 consists of 14 residues. This CDR3 reads CASTPSRGANVLTF. Written as DNA, the CDR3 is TGTGCCAGCACCCCATCCCGGGGGGCCAACGTCCTGACTTTC.

The chain combines TRBV7-2 with TRBJ2-5, with a tentative D call TRBD2 (6 bases). V lost 5 bases and J 4 bases, leaving 20 bases between the germline ends. Looked up from germline, CDR1 is SGHTA and CDR2 is FQGNSA. The CDR3 is made up of 16 amino acids. The CDR3 bases are TGTGCCAGCAGCCCAACAAGTCCTAGCGTGGGAGAGACCCAGTACTTC. It specifies CASSPTSPSVGETQYF.

The chain employs TRBV7-8 and TRBJ1-6; 9 bases line up with TRBD1. Germline V gene lookup returns CDR1 SGHVS and CDR2 FQNEAQ. The CDR3 is 14 residues long. The ends lost 6 bases at V and 7 bases at J; junction bases unmatched: 4. The DNA of the CDR3 is TGTGCCAGCAGAGTGGACAGGGGAAATTCACCCCTCCACTTT. This sequence encodes CASRVDRGNSPLHF.

The sample holds a few counts of this clonotype. The J gene is TRBJ2-2, the V gene TRBV28; 7 nucleotides align to TRBD2. V shed 4 bases and J 4 bases; nucleotides not matched to a gene: 9. The CDR3 contains 16 residues. Looked up from germline, CDR1 is MDHEN and CDR2 is SYDVKM. Here the CDR3 DNA reads TGTGCCAGCAGTTCGAGCGGGGATACCGTCACCGGGGAGCTGTTTTTT. Residues: CASSSSGDTVTGELFF.

The sample holds a few counts of this clonotype. The chain uses TRBV12-3 or TRBV12-4 and TRBJ1-5; D is uncertain. Trimming shortened V by 3 bases and J by 0 bases, and 15 bases separated the two germline ends. The length of the CDR3 is 17 residues. Written as DNA, the CDR3 is TGTGCCAGCAGTTTGGTGATTTCAGGCTATAGCAATCAGCCCCAGCATTTT. The encoded protein is CASSLVISGYSNQPQHF.